This T cell receptor (beta chain) was captured in a study of blood T cells in healthy people across ages. Background on the study: For every two T cells, template switching captured about one barcoded beta molecule. Study observations and caveats: Total diversity from one million sequenced T cells was likely underestimated. PBMC samples, being unsorted, prevented any conclusive comparison of naive and antigen-experienced cells.

The V end was cut by 0 bases, the J end by 4 bases, with 12 bases between. Germline loops: CDR1 LNHNV, CDR2 YYDKDF (reference sequence). This CDR3 has 15 amino acids. Next came a second PCR, run for roughly 6 to 11 cycles, which used a sample-barcoded 5' primer along with a J-beta primer mix. Via MiXCR, TCRdb re-called the 5' RACE reads, giving one row per CDR3 protein. The sample has about a million distinct CDR3 sequences, about 53% seen once; the top ten hold about a fifth. On this clonotype itself: Its antigen is currently unknown.

The receptor was derived from a woman aged 60-75 years in good health. The rearrangement links TRBV15 to TRBJ2-5; D gene uncertain. The specimen was blood. The CDR3 reads CATSRDGSLVETQYF. In nucleotides, the CDR3 is TGTGCCACCAGCAGAGATGGGTCGCTGGTAGAGACCCAGTACTTC.